This entry lists 26 T cell receptor beta chains sequenced from one sample in a study of T-cell reconstitution after alpha-beta-depleted transplantation in children. A library of TCRbeta sequences, prepared with unique molecular identifiers, was generated. TCRdb independently ran MiXCR on the PCR reads; one entry per CDR3 protein. Of some 180,000 distinct CDR3 sequences in the sample, around 7% are singletons; the top ten hold approximately 5.7%. The sample consisted of PBMCs, taken before TCRalphabeta/CD19-depleted stem cell transplant. Receptor source: a boy aged 2-15 years with acute lymphoblastic leukemia, due to receive a stem cell transplant.

This clonotype was observed a handful of times. The gene calls are TRBV7-9 and TRBJ2-2; 7 nucleotides agree with TRBD1. The CDR3 has 15 amino acids. Germline CDR1 reads SEHNR; CDR2 reads FQNEAQ (reference sequence). V dropped 5 bases and J dropped 5; count of bases not matched to a gene: 8. The CDR3 DNA reads as TGTGCCAGCAGCCACGAGACAGGGCTTACCGGGGAGCTGTTTTTT. Its protein is CASSHETGLTGELFF.

This clonotype occurred a few times. The chain employs TRBV29-1 and TRBJ1-2; 7 bases fit TRBD1. The germline CDR1 and CDR2 sequences are SQVTM and ANQGSEA. The CDR3 is made up of 14 amino acids. The junction had 6 bases not matched to a gene; V was cut back by 3 bases and J by 2 bases. In DNA form, the CDR3 reads TGCAGCGTTGATGGTGACAGGGCGAACTATGGCTACACCTTC. It specifies CSVDGDRANYGYTF.

This clonotype has a count of ten or more. This chain links TRBV7-7 with TRBJ2-3; 9 bases are shared with TRBD2. CDR3 size: 16 residues. Germline V gene lookup returns CDR1 SSHAT and CDR2 FNYEAQ (reference sequence). Losses at the gene ends were 1 base for V and 4 bases for J; bases not matched to a gene: 6. This CDR3 reads CASSLVAGGPADTQYF. The CDR3 DNA is TGTGCCAGCAGCTTAGTGGCGGGAGGGCCGGCAGATACGCAGTATTTT.

This clonotype has ten or more counts. The rearrangement joins TRBV7-2 to TRBJ1-1; D is unclear. V dropped 2 bases and J dropped 4 bases, with 8 bases sitting between them. CDR1 and CDR2 (germline): SGHTA, FQGNSA. The CDR3 has 13 residues. The CDR3 DNA sequence: TGTGCCAGCAGCTTACGACGGGGCACTGAAGCTTTCTTT. Protein sequence: CASSLRRGTEAFF.

The chain employs TRBV4-3 and TRBJ1-2; no reliable D call. This CDR3 spans 13 amino acids. Germline V lookup: CDR1 LGHNA, CDR2 YSLEER. V lost 0 bases and J 6 bases, leaving 8 bases between the germline ends. The CDR3 reads CASSQDLGDGYTF. CDR3 coding DNA: TGCGCCAGCAGCCAAGATCTGGGTGATGGCTACACCTTC.

In this sample, this clonotype turned up a few times. V and J are TRBV18 and TRBJ1-4; D gene ambiguous. V was cut by 3 bases and J by 0 bases, with 5 bases left in between. Germline V gene sequence: CDR1 KGHSH, CDR2 LQKENI. The CDR3 length is 14 residues. CDR3 nucleotide sequence: TGTGCCAGCTCACCTACCGCAACTAATGAAAAACTGTTTTTT. Translation: CASSPTATNEKLFF.

This clonotype was observed at least ten times. The chain joins TRBV29-1 to TRBJ2-7; D call uncertain. The CDR3 has 12 amino acids. V was clipped by 5 bases and J by 3 bases, with 11 bases between them. Germline V gene lookup returns CDR1 SQVTM and CDR2 ANQGSEA. The CDR3 DNA follows: TGCAGCGTTAAGGAGACCCACTACGAGCAGTACTTC. This translates into CSVKETHYEQYF.

This clonotype was counted a few times. V usage is TRBV5-1 and J usage is TRBJ1-2, with a weak D call TRBD1 (5 bases). Germline assignment: CDR1 SGHRS and CDR2 YFSETQ. V was cut by 3 bases and J by 6 bases, with 12 bases left in between. This CDR3 contains 13 residues. Here the CDR3 reads CASSSDGGDGYTF. CDR3 in DNA: TGCGCCAGCAGCTCGGATGGGGGGGATGGCTACACCTTC.

The CDR3 protein is CASSLRGTGYYNEQFF. The CDR3 coding sequence is TGTGCCAGCAGCTTGCGTGGGACAGGGTATTACAATGAGCAGTTCTTC. The chain joins TRBV5-6 to TRBJ2-1, with TRBD1 matching 9 bases. The CDR3 length is 16 residues. Germline trimming cut 1 base from V and 4 bases from J; bases unmatched to any gene: 6. Germline CDR1 SGHDT, CDR2 YYEEEE.

A few counts support this clonotype. The rearrangement joins TRBV7-2 to TRBJ1-2, with 9 bases that match TRBD1. The trim removed 1 base at V and 1 base at J, leaving 4 bases unmatched. Germline assignment: CDR1 SGHTA and CDR2 FQGNSA. This CDR3 has 16 residues. The DNA for the CDR3 is TGTGCCAGCAGCTTAGGGGGACAGGGATTTAACTATGGCTACACCTTC. Encoded protein: CASSLGGQGFNYGYTF.

There are many counts of this clonotype. The V gene is TRBV20-1, the J gene TRBJ2-7; no firm D call. Looked up from germline, CDR1 is DFQATT and CDR2 is SNEGSKA (reference sequence). The CDR3 covers 13 residues. Trimming removed 3 bases at V and 0 bases at J, with 9 bases between. The CDR3 DNA reads as TGCAGTGCTAGGGCCCAGAGCTCCTACGAGCAGTACTTC. It codes for CSARAQSSYEQYF.

This clonotype appeared many times. The rearrangement uses TRBV5-1 and TRBJ2-3, with unresolved D. This CDR3 has 14 amino acids. The V end lost 0 bases, the J end lost 4 bases, and 9 bases lay between the germline ends. Looked up from germline, CDR1 is SGHRS and CDR2 is YFSETQ. The CDR3 nucleotides are TGCGCCAGCAGCTTGGAACCCCCGTCAGATACGCAGTATTTT. The encoded protein is CASSLEPPSDTQYF.

This clonotype has ten or more counts. V gene TRBV4-2 combines with J gene TRBJ2-5; D remains unclear. Germline CDR1 LGHNA, CDR2 YNFKEQ. V shed 0 bases and J shed 2 bases, with 7 bases lying between them. The CDR3 has 14 amino acids. The CDR3 DNA follows: TGTGCCAGCAGCCAAGATATAGTTCAAGAGACCCAGTACTTC. This codes for CASSQDIVQETQYF.

At least ten counts were recorded for this clonotype. This chain joins TRBV2 and TRBJ2-1; 7 bases match TRBD2. CDR3 length: 14 residues. V lost 7 bases and J lost 9; bases outside the gene matches: 12. Germline CDR1 and CDR2: SNHLY and FYNNEI. Here the CDR3 reads CASKYGREDGEQFF. CDR3 bases: TGTGCCAGCAAATATGGCCGGGAGGACGGTGAGCAGTTCTTC.

This clonotype was seen more than once but under ten times. V is TRBV6-2 or TRBV6-3 and J is TRBJ1-3; unclear D gene. CDR3 length: 14 residues. Trimming left V 3 bases short and J 3 bases short, with 9 bases between. CDR1 is MNHEY, CDR2 SVGEGT, per germline. This chain's CDR3 is CASSYTRSGNTIYF. The DNA of the CDR3 is TGTGCCAGCAGTTATACCAGGAGTGGAAACACCATATATTTT.

There are a few counts of this clonotype. The chain is built from TRBV6-6 and TRBJ2-3, with 7 bases aligning to TRBD1. V lost 2 bases, J lost 4 bases, and 0 bases stayed unmatched. The germline V gene has CDR1 MNHNY and CDR2 SVGAGI (reference sequence). The CDR3 is made up of 13 amino acids. CDR3 DNA: TGTGCCAGCAGTTACAGGGGGCCAGATACGCAGTATTTT. Translating gives CASSYRGPDTQYF.

Details on this clonotype: One junction end disagrees with the germline gene, perhaps due to a read error. V gene TRBV5-1 combines with J gene TRBJ1-1; 8 bases fit TRBD1. CDR1 and CDR2 from the germline V gene are SGHRS and YFSETQ. The CDR3 length is 12 residues. CDR3 loop: CVSTGDRGEAFF. Here the CDR3 DNA reads TGCGTCAGCACCGGAGACAGGGGAGAAGCTTTCTTT.

This clonotype was seen repeatedly, ten times or more. This chain links TRBV18 with TRBJ2-2, with TRBD2 as a possible D gene (6 bases). V was cut by 0 bases and J by 3 bases, with 14 bases left in between. The CDR3 covers 17 residues. Germline CDR1 is KGHSH and CDR2 is LQKENI. This CDR3 reads CASSPPARAGYTGELFF. CDR3 in DNA: TGTGCCAGCTCACCACCTGCTCGGGCGGGATACACCGGGGAGCTGTTTTTT.

This clonotype was observed at least ten times. The chain combines TRBV5-1 with TRBJ1-5, with unresolved D. This CDR3 contains 13 residues. The V and J ends lost 7 bases and 5 bases respectively, with 13 bases between them. Germline V gene lookup returns CDR1 SGHRS and CDR2 YFSETQ. The CDR3 is CASRQQEDQPQHF. The CDR3 nucleotides read TGCGCCAGCCGTCAACAAGAAGATCAGCCCCAGCATTTT.

Many counts were recorded for this clonotype. The chain uses TRBV28 and TRBJ2-4, with TRBD2 matching over 7 bases. The CDR3 is made up of 16 amino acids. CDR1 MDHEN and CDR2 SYDVKM come from the germline V gene. With V trimmed by 3 bases and J by 0 bases, 5 bases remained unmatched. The CDR3 DNA is TGTGCCAGCAGTTTGGAGCGGGAACTAGCCAAAAACATTCAGTACTTC. This sequence encodes CASSLERELAKNIQYF.

This clonotype was counted once. Because it lacks the conserved phenylalanine or tryptophan at the end, this CDR3 is likely a read error. This sequence joins TRBV12-3 or TRBV12-4 and TRBJ2-1; 10 bases match TRBD2. The V segment lost 3 bases and the J segment 6 bases; nucleotides outside the gene matches: 5. The CDR3 contains 15 residues. The CDR3 sequence is CASSLELAGLNEQFY. In nucleotides, the CDR3 is TGTGCCAGCAGTTTGGAACTAGCGGGGCTCAATGAGCAGTTCTAC.

This clonotype was observed many times. The chain employs TRBV20-1 and TRBJ2-7; D unclear. CDR1 is DFQATT, CDR2 SNEGSKA, per germline (reference sequence). V was shortened by 0 bases and J by 1 base, with 7 bases between the two germline ends. This CDR3 contains 13 residues. The CDR3 DNA is TGCAGTGCTAGAGAGGGTGGGTCCTACGAGCAGTACTTC. It yields the protein CSAREGGSYEQYF.

This clonotype has more than one count but fewer than ten. The chain carries TRBV9 and TRBJ1-1; no reliable D call. This CDR3 contains 13 residues. V dropped 4 bases and J dropped 6 bases, with 13 bases sitting between them. Germline V gives CDR1 SGDLS, CDR2 YYNGEE. The CDR3 DNA follows: TGTGCCAGCAGCCCCCGGGGTGGTCCTGAAGCTTTCTTT. This translates into CASSPRGGPEAFF.

This clonotype was picked up a small number of times. The J gene is TRBJ2-3, the V gene TRBV2; no firm D call. Germline lookup yields CDR1 SNHLY and CDR2 FYNNEI. The CDR3 consists of 12 residues. Deletions cut 4 bases from V and 3 bases from J, with 5 bases between. The CDR3 DNA sequence: TGTGCCAGCAGTGGAGAAACAGATACGCAGTATTTT. Translating it yields CASSGETDTQYF.

This clonotype was picked up many times. The V and J genes are TRBV29-1 and TRBJ1-1; the match to TRBD1 covers 7 bases. V gave up 3 bases and J gave up 3 bases; unmatched junction bases: 7. Per germline, CDR1 SQVTM and CDR2 ANQGSEA. The CDR3 contains 14 residues. The chain's CDR3 is CSVEGVTGHTEAFF. The DNA for the CDR3 is TGCAGCGTTGAGGGGGTGACAGGGCACACTGAAGCTTTCTTT. The whole variable domain, remainder taken from reference TRBV29-1 and TRBJ1-1, is SAVISQKPSRDICQRGTSLTIQCQVDSQVTMMFWYRQQPGQSLTLIATANQGSEATYESGFVIDKFPISRPNLTFSTLTVSNMSPEDSSIYLCSVEGVTGHTEAFFGQGTRLTVV.

This clonotype was counted many times. The chain links TRBV11-2 to TRBJ1-4; D remains unclear. The V end lost 1 base, the J end lost 0 bases, and 15 bases lay between the germline ends. The CDR3 loop spans 18 amino acids. CDR1 SGHAT and CDR2 FQNNGV come from the germline V gene. The CDR3 loop reads CASSLGGSLWATNEKLFF. CDR3 coding DNA: TGTGCCAGCAGCTTAGGGGGATCCCTTTGGGCAACTAATGAAAAACTGTTTTTT. Full variable domain (outside the CDR3, taken from reference TRBV11-2 and TRBJ1-4): EAGVAQSPRYKIIEKRQSVAFWCNPISGHATLYWYQQILGQGPKLLIQFQNNGVVDDSQLPKDRFSAERLKGVDSTLKIQPAKLEDSAVYLCASSLGGSLWATNEKLFFGSGTQLSVL.